This TCR beta chain is from a study of blood T cell repertoires in COVID-19. Study information: COVID-19 samples, acute and convalescent, were from the United States, Italy and Spain.

The CDR3 consists of 11 residues. CDR1 is KGHDR and CDR2 is SFDVKD in the germline V gene. Trimming pared 9 bases from V and 8 bases from J, leaving 10 bases between. TCRdb's copy holds only in-frame clones and misses some; the assay was immunoSEQ multiplex PCR. The repertoire has 240,000 or so clones, about 86% of them found once; the top ten carry 6.2%. Sequencing input: peripheral blood. The chain carries TRBV24-1 and TRBJ1-3; tentatively, D is TRBD1 (6 bases). This receptor was obtained from a man in his sixties with acute or convalescent COVID-19. CDR3 residues: CATGEGDTIYF. In DNA, the CDR3 is TGTGCCACCGGCGAGGGGGACACCATATATTTT.